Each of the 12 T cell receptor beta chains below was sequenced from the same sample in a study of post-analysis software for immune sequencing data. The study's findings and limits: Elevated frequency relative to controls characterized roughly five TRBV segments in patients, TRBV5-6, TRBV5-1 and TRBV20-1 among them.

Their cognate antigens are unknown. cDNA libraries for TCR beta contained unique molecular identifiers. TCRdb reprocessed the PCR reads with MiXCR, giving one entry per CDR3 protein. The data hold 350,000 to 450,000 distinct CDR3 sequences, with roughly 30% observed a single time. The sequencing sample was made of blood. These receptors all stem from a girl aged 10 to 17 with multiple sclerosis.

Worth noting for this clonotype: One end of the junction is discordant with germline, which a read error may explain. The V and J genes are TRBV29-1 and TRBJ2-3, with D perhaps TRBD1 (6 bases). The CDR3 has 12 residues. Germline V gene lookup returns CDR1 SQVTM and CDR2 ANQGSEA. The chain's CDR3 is CSGEKGADTQYF. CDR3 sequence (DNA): TGCAGCGGTGAAAAGGGGGCAGATACGCAGTATTTT.

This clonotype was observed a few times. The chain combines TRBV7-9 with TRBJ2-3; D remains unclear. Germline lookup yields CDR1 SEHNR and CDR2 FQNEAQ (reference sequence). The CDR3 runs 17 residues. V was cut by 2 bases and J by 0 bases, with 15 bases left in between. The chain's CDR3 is CASSLRPTQGSTDTQYF. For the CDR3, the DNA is TGTGCCAGCAGCTTACGCCCCACGCAAGGGAGCACAGATACGCAGTATTTT.

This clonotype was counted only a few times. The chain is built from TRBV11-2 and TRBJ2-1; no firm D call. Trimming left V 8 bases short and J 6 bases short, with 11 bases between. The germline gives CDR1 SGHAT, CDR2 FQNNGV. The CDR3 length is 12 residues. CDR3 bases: TGTGCCAGCTCTGGGAACAGCAATGAGCAGTTCTTC. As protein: CASSGNSNEQFF.

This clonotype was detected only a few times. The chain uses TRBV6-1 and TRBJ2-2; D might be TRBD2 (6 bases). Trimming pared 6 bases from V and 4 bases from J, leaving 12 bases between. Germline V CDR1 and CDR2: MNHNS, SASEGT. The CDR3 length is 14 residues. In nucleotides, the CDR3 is TGTGCCAGCAGCCGACTAGGCCCCACCGGGGAGCTGTTTTTT. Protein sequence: CASSRLGPTGELFF.

The DNA of the CDR3 is TGTGCCAGCAGCCATCAGGGGGCGGAAGAAAAACTGTTTTTT. Its protein is CASSHQGAEEKLFF. The chain combines TRBV25-1 with TRBJ1-4, with 8 bases fitting TRBD1. The CDR3 totals 14 residues. J was trimmed by 8 bases and V by 6 bases; bases with no gene match: 8. Germline assignment: CDR1 MGHDK and CDR2 SYGVNS.

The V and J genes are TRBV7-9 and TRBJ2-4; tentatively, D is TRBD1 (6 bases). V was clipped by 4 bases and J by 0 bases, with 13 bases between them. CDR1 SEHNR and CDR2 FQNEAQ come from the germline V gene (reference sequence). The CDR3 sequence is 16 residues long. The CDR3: CASSSVDSLAKNIQYF. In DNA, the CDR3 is TGTGCCAGCAGCTCCGTGGACAGTCTAGCCAAAAACATTCAGTACTTC.

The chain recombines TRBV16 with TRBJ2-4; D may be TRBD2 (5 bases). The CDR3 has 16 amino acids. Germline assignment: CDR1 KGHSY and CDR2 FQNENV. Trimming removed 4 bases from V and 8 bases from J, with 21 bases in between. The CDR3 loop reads CASSPSRGSRRDIQYF. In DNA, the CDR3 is TGTGCCAGCAGCCCTAGTCGGGGTAGTCGGCGGGACATTCAGTACTTC. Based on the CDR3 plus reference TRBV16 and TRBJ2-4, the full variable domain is GEEVAQTPKHLVRGEGQKAKLYCAPIKGHSYVFWYQQVLKNEFKFLISFQNENVFDETGMPKERFSAKCLPNSPCSLEIQATKLEDSAVYFCASSPSRGSRRDIQYFGAGTRLSVL.

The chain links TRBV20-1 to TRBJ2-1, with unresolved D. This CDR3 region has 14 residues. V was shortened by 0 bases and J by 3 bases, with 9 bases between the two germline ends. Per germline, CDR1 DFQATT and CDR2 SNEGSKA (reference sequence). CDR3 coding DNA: TGCAGTGCTAGAGACTTGAGCAGCTACAATGAGCAGTTCTTC. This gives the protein CSARDLSSYNEQFF.

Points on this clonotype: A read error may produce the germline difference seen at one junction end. CDR3 region: CASSPLGTAHSYSEQFF. DNA for the CDR3: TGTGCCAGCAGCCCTCTCGGGACAGCTCACTCCTACAGTGAGCAGTTCTTC. This chain uses TRBV6-6 with TRBJ2-1; 7 nucleotides match TRBD1. Germline V gene sequence: CDR1 MNHNY, CDR2 SVGAGI (reference sequence). This CDR3 has 17 residues.

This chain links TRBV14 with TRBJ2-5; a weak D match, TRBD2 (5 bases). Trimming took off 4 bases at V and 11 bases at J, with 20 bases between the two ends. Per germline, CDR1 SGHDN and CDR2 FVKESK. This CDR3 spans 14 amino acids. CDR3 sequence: CASSPSGNLKEQYF. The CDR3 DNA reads TGTGCCAGCAGCCCTTCGGGGAACTTGAAGGAGCAGTACTTC.

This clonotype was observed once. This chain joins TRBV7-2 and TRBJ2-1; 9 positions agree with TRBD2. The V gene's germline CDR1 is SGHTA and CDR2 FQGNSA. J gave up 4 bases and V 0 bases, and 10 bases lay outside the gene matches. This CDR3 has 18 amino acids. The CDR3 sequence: CASSLARVAGVGYNEQFF. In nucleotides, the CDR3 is TGTGCCAGCAGCTTAGCGCGAGTAGCGGGAGTCGGATACAATGAGCAGTTCTTC.

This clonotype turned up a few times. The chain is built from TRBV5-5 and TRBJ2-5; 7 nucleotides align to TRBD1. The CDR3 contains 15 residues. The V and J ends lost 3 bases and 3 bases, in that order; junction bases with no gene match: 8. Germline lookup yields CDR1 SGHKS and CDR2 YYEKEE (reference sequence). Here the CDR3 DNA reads TGTGCCAGCAGCTCGACCGGGACAGCAAAAGAGACCCAGTACTTC. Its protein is CASSSTGTAKETQYF.